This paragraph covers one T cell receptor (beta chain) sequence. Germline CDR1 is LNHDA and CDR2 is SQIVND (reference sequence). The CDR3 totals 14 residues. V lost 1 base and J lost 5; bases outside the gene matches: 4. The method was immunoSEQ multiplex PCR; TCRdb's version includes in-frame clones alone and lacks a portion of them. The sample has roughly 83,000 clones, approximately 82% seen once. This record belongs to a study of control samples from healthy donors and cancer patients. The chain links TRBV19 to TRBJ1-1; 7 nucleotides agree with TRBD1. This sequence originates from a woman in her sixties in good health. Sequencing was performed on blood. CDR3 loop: CASSIGQGWTEAFF. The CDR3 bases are TGTGCCAGTAGTATAGGACAGGGATGGACTGAAGCTTTCTTT.